The rows below give T cell receptor beta chains drawn from one sample of a study of somatic mutations in cytotoxic T cells in rheumatoid arthritis. Assay: immunoSEQ multiplex PCR; the TCRdb copy retains only in-frame clones and omits some. The table includes fewer than 15,000 clones, about three quarters detected once. Sequenced input: CD8+ T cells sorted from blood. These receptor sequences come from an adult with rheumatoid arthritis. The CDR3 runs from the conserved cysteine through the conserved F or W. A D gene is named only where the DNA matches it firmly. Only some rows state a clone size, as once, few, many or a class for expanded clones.

J gene | clone size | V gene | D gene | CDR3 DNA | CDR3 protein
TRBJ2-1 | few | TRBV9 | TRBD1 | TGTGCCAGCAGCGGCCCGGGACAGGGGGCTTACAATGAGCAGTTCTTC | CASSGPGQGAYNEQFF
TRBJ1-1 | . | TRBV7-2 | . | TGTGCCAGCAGATTTAGGATACAGGGAACTGAAGCTTTCTTT | CASRFRIQGTEAFF
TRBJ2-3 | . | TRBV27 | . | TGTGCCAGCAAATTCCGGGACAGAGGGAGGGATACGCAGTATTTT | CASKFRDRGRDTQYF
TRBJ2-1 | . | TRBV11-2 | TRBD2 | TGTGCCAGCAGCTTAGCTCGGGGGGGAATTTACAATGAGCAGTTCTTC | CASSLARGGIYNEQFF
TRBJ2-3 | . | TRBV5-8 | TRBD1 | TGTGCCAGCAGCTCCGGGACAGGGGGGACAGATACGCAGTATTTT | CASSSGTGGTDTQYF
TRBJ2-3 | . | TRBV7-9 | TRBD2 | TGTGCCAGCAGCTATCCAGAGCGGGACACAGATACGCAGTATTTT | CASSYPERDTDTQYF
TRBJ1-5 | . | TRBV7-3 | TRBD1 | TGTGCCAGCAGCCTACCCCCCGGGACAGCGGATCAGCCCCAGCATTTT | CASSLPPGTADQPQHF
TRBJ2-7 | . | TRBV2 | . | TGTGCCAGCAGTGACCACAGCCCCTACGAGCAGTACTTC | CASSDHSPYEQYF
TRBJ2-3 | . | TRBV4-3 | . | TGCGCCAGCAGCCAAGATGAGGGCGGGGGCACAGATACGCAGTATTTT | CASSQDEGGGTDTQYF
TRBJ2-1 | medium-sized | TRBV5-4 | . | TGTGCCAGCAGCTTGGTGAGTGAGCAGTTCTTC | CASSLVSEQFF
TRBJ2-2 | few | TRBV4-2 | TRBD2 | TGTGCCAGCAGCCAAGAGCCCAGCGGGGGGGCCCCCGGGGAGCTGTTTTTT | CASSQEPSGGAPGELFF
TRBJ2-1 | . | TRBV4-1 | . | TGCGCCAGCAGCCAAGATTCGTGGGAGCAGTTCTTC | CASSQDSWEQFF
TRBJ1-1 | . | TRBV4-2 | . | TGTGCCAGCAGCCCAGGGAGCACTGAAGCTTTCTTT | CASSPGSTEAFF
TRBJ2-2 | . | TRBV4-2 | TRBD1 | TGTGCCAGCAGCCTAAACAGGGGCACCGGGGAGCTGTTTTTT | CASSLNRGTGELFF
TRBJ1-1 | . | TRBV7-2 | . | TGTGCCAGCAGCCCCTTGGGCAACATGAACACTGAAGCTTTCTTT | CASSPLGNMNTEAFF